A selection of T cell receptor beta chains follows, all from one sample in a study of T-cell memory formation after mild COVID-19. Via MiXCR, TCRdb re-called the 5' RACE reads, giving one row per CDR3 protein. The sample contains about 400,000 distinct CDR3 sequences, under 25% of which appear only once. The sample consisted of PBMCs or a T cell subset sorted from them (not recorded which). These receptors were collected from an adult woman who had mild COVID-19 (a few samples of this study predate the infection). Cell type and time point are not known. Each CDR3 is given with its conserved first and last residue. Fields, in order: V gene, clone size, J gene, D gene, CDR3 DNA, CDR3 protein. A D gene is named only where the DNA matches it firmly. Expanded clones get a size class; other rows say once, few or many, or leave the size out.

TRBV24-1	once	TRBJ2-5	-	TGTGCCACCAGTGATTCACAAGGTTTAGAGACCCAGTACTTC	CATSDSQGLETQYF
TRBV30	few	TRBJ2-5	TRBD1	TGTGCGGGGGACAGGGAAAGGGGAGAGACCCAGTACTTC	CAGDRERGETQYF
TRBV12-3/TRBV12-4	few	TRBJ1-2	TRBD1	TGTGCCAGCAGTCTAGGACAGGGGTTTGGCTACACCTTC	CASSLGQGFGYTF
TRBV6-5	-	TRBJ2-3	-	TGTGCCAGCAGGTCCTTTGGGTCCACAGATACGCAGTATTTT	CASRSFGSTDTQYF
TRBV15	few	TRBJ2-7	-	TGTGCCACCTCGGTAAGGGGCTACGAGCAGTACTTC	CATSVRGYEQYF
TRBV4-3	few	TRBJ1-1	TRBD1	TGCGCCAGCAGCCAAGATCGGACAGGGGGCTCCAAAGGGACTGAAGCTTTCTTT	CASSQDRTGGSKGTEAFF
TRBV5-1	few	TRBJ2-3	TRBD2	TGCGCCAGCAGCTTGAAACTAGCGGGGAGAATTACAGATACGCAGTATTTT	CASSLKLAGRITDTQYF
TRBV7-8	-	TRBJ1-1	TRBD1	TGTGCCAGCAGCCTACGACAGGGGGCGATGGACACTGAAGCTTTCTTT	CASSLRQGAMDTEAFF
TRBV5-1	-	TRBJ1-3	-	TGCGCCAGCAGTCCTCGACAGTCCTCTGGAAACACCATATATTTT	CASSPRQSSGNTIYF
TRBV7-2	-	TRBJ1-1	TRBD1	TGTGCCAGCAGCGCTTGGACAGGGGCCGAGGCCCAAGCTTTCTTT	CASSAWTGAEAQAFF
TRBV14	once	TRBJ2-3	-	TGTGCCAGCAGCCAAGATACGTCGCCTACTAGCACAGATACGCAGTATTTT	CASSQDTSPTSTDTQYF
TRBV7-2	-	TRBJ2-1	TRBD2	TGTGCCAGCAGCTTAGTCGGGGGGAACTACAATGAGCAGTTCTTC	CASSLVGGNYNEQFF
TRBV6-5	-	TRBJ1-1	-	TGTGCCACCGGACAGACCGAAGCTTTCTTT	CATGQTEAFF
TRBV7-8	few	TRBJ1-1	-	TGTGCCAGCAGCTTCTTTGGGGGGCGGGAGGCTTTCTTT	CASSFFGGREAFF
TRBV5-1	-	TRBJ2-2	TRBD1	TGCGCCAGCAGCCTCGGACAGGGGACGAACACCGGGGAGCTGTTTTTT	CASSLGQGTNTGELFF
TRBV5-6	few	TRBJ2-3	TRBD2	TGTGCCAGCAGCCTAGGGACTATCGCCGATACGCAGTATTTT	CASSLGTIADTQYF
TRBV12-3/TRBV12-4	few	TRBJ1-1	-	TGTGCCAGCAGTTTATCGGCTTCGGGGGCAAGGGAAGCTTTCTTT	CASSLSASGAREAFF
TRBV5-1	-	TRBJ2-4	TRBD1	TGCGCCAGCAGCTGGGACAGTTCCAAAAACATTCAGTACTTC	CASSWDSSKNIQYF
TRBV4-1	-	TRBJ2-3	TRBD2	TGCGCCAGCAGCGCGCGCGGGAGTTTAGGCACAGATACGCAGTATTTT	CASSARGSLGTDTQYF
TRBV7-2	many	TRBJ2-1	TRBD2	TGTGCCAGCAGCTTCGGACTAGCGGGGGGCAGGAATGAGCAGTTCTTC	CASSFGLAGGRNEQFF
TRBV4-2	-	TRBJ2-7	-	TGTGCCAGCAGCCAAGAGACTCTAAGTTCCTCCTACGAGCAGTACTTC	CASSQETLSSSYEQYF
TRBV11-2	-	TRBJ2-1	-	TGTGCCAGCAGCAGTAATGGCGCCGGGCGGGGTTACAATGAGCAGTTCTTC	CASSSNGAGRGYNEQFF
TRBV10-3	-	TRBJ1-2	-	TGTGCCATCAGACCCGAGGGGGGCAGGTCAAGTCGGGATGGCTACACCTTC	CAIRPEGGRSSRDGYTF
TRBV9	-	TRBJ2-7	-	TGTGCCAGGAGGCCACCCGCGAGGGCGGGACCTTACGAGCAGTACTTC	CARRPPARAGPYEQYF
TRBV27	-	TRBJ2-1	-	TGTGCCAGCAGTTCGGTAGGGGGGGGCAATGAGCAGTTCTTC	CASSSVGGGNEQFF
TRBV27	-	TRBJ1-1	-	TGTGCCAGCAGTGGAGTTTCCACTGAAGCTTTCTTT	CASSGVSTEAFF
TRBV7-6	few	TRBJ2-1	TRBD2	TGTGCCAGCAGCTTATCACTAGCGCGGATCAATGAGCAGTTCTTC	CASSLSLARINEQFF
TRBV12-3/TRBV12-4	few	TRBJ2-7	-	TGTGCCAGCAGTCCCCGAGGCTATTACTACGAGCAGTACTTC	CASSPRGYYYEQYF
TRBV20-1	few	TRBJ2-7	-	TGCAGTGCTAGAGGCGGCGAGTTCTCCTACGAGCAGTACTTC	CSARGGEFSYEQYF
TRBV27	-	TRBJ1-2	-	TGTGCCAGCAGTTTGTGGGGGAGTGACTATGGCTACACCTTC	CASSLWGSDYGYTF
TRBV24-1	few	TRBJ2-3	TRBD2	TGTGCCACCAGTGATGCTAGCGGGAGCGCGGCAGATACGCAGTATTTT	CATSDASGSAADTQYF
TRBV29-1	-	TRBJ1-4	-	TGCAGCGTTCGGCAGGAGTTAAATGAAAAACTGTTTTTT	CSVRQELNEKLFF
TRBV5-1	few	TRBJ2-7	TRBD1	TGCGCCAGCAGGGGACAGGGTCCCTACGAGCAGTACTTC	CASRGQGPYEQYF
TRBV5-1	-	TRBJ1-1	-	TGCGCCAGCAGCGTTATTGGGGGCTCGGGCACTGAAGCTTTCTTT	CASSVIGGSGTEAFF
TRBV7-9	many	TRBJ1-1	-	TGTGCCACCGGGTCAGAATACGGTGAAGCTTTCTTT	CATGSEYGEAFF
TRBV5-6	-	TRBJ2-2	TRBD2	TGTGCCAGCAGTCGTTTAGGACTGGGACTAGCGGGAGGAATAATTCTAGACACCGGGGAGCTGTTTTTT	CASSRLGLGLAGGIILDTGELFF
TRBV4-1	-	TRBJ1-2	TRBD1	TGCGCCAGCAGCCAATGGACAGGGGACAATGGCTACACCTTC	CASSQWTGDNGYTF
TRBV20-1	-	TRBJ1-1	-	TGCAGTGCTAGGCAGGGTATGAACACTGAAGCTTTCTTT	CSARQGMNTEAFF
TRBV5-1	few	TRBJ2-7	-	TGCGCCAGCAGCTTGGGGGGGAAGCTTTCCTACGAGCAGTACTTC	CASSLGGKLSYEQYF
TRBV2	few	TRBJ2-1	TRBD2	TGTGCCAGCAGTGCGGAGACTAGCGGGAGCAATGAGCAGTTCTTC	CASSAETSGSNEQFF
TRBV12-3/TRBV12-4	few	TRBJ2-2	-	TGTGCCAGCAGTTTTCTCGGCGGGGGCCACACCGGGGAGCTGTTTTTT	CASSFLGGGHTGELFF
TRBV5-1	few	TRBJ1-1	-	TGCGCCAGCAGCTTCCAGGTCCCGGGAGGGACTGAAGCTTTCTTT	CASSFQVPGGTEAFF
TRBV7-8	many	TRBJ2-7	TRBD1	TGTGCCAGCAGCTTAGCGCTAGGGACAGGGGCTTACGAGCAGTACTTC	CASSLALGTGAYEQYF
TRBV4-3	-	TRBJ2-1	-	TGCGCCAGCAGCCAAGATCGGGGGTTAGGCAATGAGCAGTTCTTC	CASSQDRGLGNEQFF
TRBV12-3/TRBV12-4	-	TRBJ1-2	-	TGTGCCAGCACCCCAGGGGTACAGGTCTACCCTCGGGGCTACACCTTC	CASTPGVQVYPRGYTF
TRBV10-3	-	TRBJ2-3	-	TGTGCCATCAGTGACGAGGGGGGCACAGATACGCAGTATTTT	CAISDEGGTDTQYF
TRBV5-1	-	TRBJ2-3	-	TGCGCCAGCAGCACCAGTTCCGGGGGCTGGGGCACAGATACGCAGTATTTT	CASSTSSGGWGTDTQYF
TRBV6-1	few	TRBJ1-2	-	TGTGCCAGCAGTGAAACTTCTCACAGGGGCTACACCTTC	CASSETSHRGYTF
TRBV7-9	-	TRBJ2-2	-	TGTGCCAGCAGCTTAGAGGGCTCCGGGGAGCTGTTTTTT	CASSLEGSGELFF
TRBV5-1	few	TRBJ2-2	-	TGCGCCAGCAGCTTGGGACCCGCTCGGGGTCCGCCCCGTGGCACGAACACCGGGGAGCTGTTTTTT	CASSLGPARGPPRGTNTGELFF
TRBV12-3/TRBV12-4	-	TRBJ2-2	-	TGTGCCAGCAGTTTATGGGAAGTAACCGGGGAGCTGTTTTTT	CASSLWEVTGELFF
TRBV24-1	few	TRBJ2-3	TRBD2	TGTGCCACCAGTGATTACAGCGGGGGGAACACAGATACGCAGTATTTT	CATSDYSGGNTDTQYF
TRBV7-3	-	TRBJ2-3	TRBD2	TGTGCCAGTTCGATGATAGCGGGGAGCACAGATACGCAGTATTTT	CASSMIAGSTDTQYF
TRBV12-2	few	TRBJ2-5	-	TGTGCAAGTCGCCCTCGGACTAGCGGGAAAGAGACCCAGTACTTC	CASRPRTSGKETQYF
TRBV15	-	TRBJ2-7	-	TGTGCCACCAGCGAAGGGGACCGTTGGCACTTC	CATSEGDRWHF
TRBV18	few	TRBJ2-1	-	TGTGCCAGCTCACCAGAGGTTTCGGGCCCTGAGCAGTTCTTC	CASSPEVSGPEQFF
TRBV18	few	TRBJ2-7	-	TGTGCCAGCTCACCAAGGAGGGATTCCTACGAGCAGTACTTC	CASSPRRDSYEQYF
TRBV5-1	-	TRBJ2-3	-	TGCGCCAGCAGCTTGGTCAGTACTAGCACAGATACGCAGTATTTT	CASSLVSTSTDTQYF
TRBV7-6	-	TRBJ2-3	TRBD2	TGTGCCAGCAGCTTAGTATCTAGCGGGGTCCTAGATACGCAGTATTTT	CASSLVSSGVLDTQYF